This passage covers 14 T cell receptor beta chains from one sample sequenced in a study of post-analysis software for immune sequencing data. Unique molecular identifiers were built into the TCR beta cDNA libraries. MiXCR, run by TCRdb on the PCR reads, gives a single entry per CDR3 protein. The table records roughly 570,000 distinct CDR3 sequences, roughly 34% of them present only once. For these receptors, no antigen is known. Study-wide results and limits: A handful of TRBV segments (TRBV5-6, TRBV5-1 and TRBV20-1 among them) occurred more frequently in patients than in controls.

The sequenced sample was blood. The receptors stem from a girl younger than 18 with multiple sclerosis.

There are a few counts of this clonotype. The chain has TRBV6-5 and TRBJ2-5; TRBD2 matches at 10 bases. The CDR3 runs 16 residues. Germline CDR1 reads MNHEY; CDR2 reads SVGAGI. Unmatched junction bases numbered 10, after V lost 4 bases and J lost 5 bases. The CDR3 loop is CASSFRTAGGTETQYF. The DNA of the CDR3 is TGTGCCAGCAGTTTTCGAACAGCGGGGGGGACGGAGACCCAGTACTTC.

Here the CDR3 DNA reads TGTGCCAGCAGTCAAGACAGGGTTCAGCCCCAGCATTTT. This sequence encodes CASSQDRVQPQHF. V gene TRBV6-6 combines with J gene TRBJ1-5; 7 bases line up with TRBD1. The CDR3 has 13 amino acids. The germline V gene encodes CDR1 MNHNY and CDR2 SVGAGI (reference sequence). The J segment lost 6 bases and the V segment lost 5 bases, leaving 4 bases of the junction unmatched.

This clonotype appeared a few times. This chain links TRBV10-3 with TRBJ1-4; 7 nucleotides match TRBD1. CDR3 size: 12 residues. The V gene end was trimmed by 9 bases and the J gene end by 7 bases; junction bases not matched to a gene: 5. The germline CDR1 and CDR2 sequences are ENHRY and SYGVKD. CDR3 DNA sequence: TGTGCCATAGGGACAGACGGTGAAAAACTGTTTTTT. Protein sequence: CAIGTDGEKLFF.

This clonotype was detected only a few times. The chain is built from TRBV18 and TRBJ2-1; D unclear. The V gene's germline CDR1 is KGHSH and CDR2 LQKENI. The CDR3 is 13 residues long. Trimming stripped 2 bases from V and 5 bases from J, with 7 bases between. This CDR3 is CASSPGENNEQFF. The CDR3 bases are TGTGCCAGCTCACCAGGTGAGAACAATGAGCAGTTCTTC.

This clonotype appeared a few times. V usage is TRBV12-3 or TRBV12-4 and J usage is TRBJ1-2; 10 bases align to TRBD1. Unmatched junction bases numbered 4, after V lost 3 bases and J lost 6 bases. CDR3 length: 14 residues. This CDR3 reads CASSFDRGLHGYTF. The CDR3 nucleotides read TGTGCCAGCAGTTTCGACAGGGGGCTACATGGCTACACCTTC.

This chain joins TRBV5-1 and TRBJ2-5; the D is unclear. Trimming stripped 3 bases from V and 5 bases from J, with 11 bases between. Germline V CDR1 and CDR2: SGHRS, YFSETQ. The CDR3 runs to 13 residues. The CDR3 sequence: CASSSAVQETQYF. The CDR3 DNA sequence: TGCGCCAGCAGCTCCGCCGTCCAGGAGACCCAGTACTTC. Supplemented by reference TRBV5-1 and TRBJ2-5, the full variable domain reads KAGVTQTPRYLIKTRGQQVTLSCSPISGHRSVSWYQQTPGQGLQFLFEYFSETQRNKGNFPGRFSGRQFSNSRSEMNVSTLELGDSALYLCASSSAVQETQYFGPGTRLLVL.

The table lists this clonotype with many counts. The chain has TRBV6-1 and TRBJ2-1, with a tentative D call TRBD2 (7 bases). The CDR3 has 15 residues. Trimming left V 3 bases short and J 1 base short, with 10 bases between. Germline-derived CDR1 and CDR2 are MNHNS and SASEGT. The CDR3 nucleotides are TGTGCCAGCAGTGAGGGGGGGCAATCCTACAATGAGCAGTTCTTC. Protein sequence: CASSEGGQSYNEQFF.

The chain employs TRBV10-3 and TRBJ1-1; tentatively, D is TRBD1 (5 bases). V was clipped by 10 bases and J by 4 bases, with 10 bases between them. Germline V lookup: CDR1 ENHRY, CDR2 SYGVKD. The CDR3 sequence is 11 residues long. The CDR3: CATQGSTEAFF. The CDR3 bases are TGTGCCACCCAGGGAAGCACTGAAGCTTTCTTT.

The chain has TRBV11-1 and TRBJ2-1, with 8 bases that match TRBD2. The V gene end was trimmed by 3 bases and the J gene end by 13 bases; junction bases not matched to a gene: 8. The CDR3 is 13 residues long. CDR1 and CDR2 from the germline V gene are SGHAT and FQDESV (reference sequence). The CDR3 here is CASSFGREETQFF. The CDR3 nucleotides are TGTGCCAGCAGCTTCGGGAGGGAAGAGACCCAGTTCTTC.

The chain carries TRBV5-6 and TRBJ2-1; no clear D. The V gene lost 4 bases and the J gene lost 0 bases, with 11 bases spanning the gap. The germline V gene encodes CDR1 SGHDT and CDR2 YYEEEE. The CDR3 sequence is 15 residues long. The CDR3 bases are TGTGCCAGCAGCGAGGTTAGACGCTCCTACAATGAGCAGTTCTTC. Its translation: CASSEVRRSYNEQFF.

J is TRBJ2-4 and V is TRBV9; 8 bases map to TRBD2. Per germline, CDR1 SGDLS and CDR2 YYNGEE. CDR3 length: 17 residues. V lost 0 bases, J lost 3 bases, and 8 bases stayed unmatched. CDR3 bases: TGTGCCAGCAGCGTAGGTGGAAGCGGGGGCCTCAAAAACATTCAGTACTTC. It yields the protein CASSVGGSGGLKNIQYF.

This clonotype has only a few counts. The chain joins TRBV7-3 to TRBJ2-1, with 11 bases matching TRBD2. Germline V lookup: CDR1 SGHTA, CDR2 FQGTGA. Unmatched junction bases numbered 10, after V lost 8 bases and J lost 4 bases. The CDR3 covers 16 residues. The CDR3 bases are TGTGCCAGCGGTCTAGCGGGGGGCCTAATTTACAATGAGCAGTTCTTC. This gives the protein CASGLAGGLIYNEQFF.

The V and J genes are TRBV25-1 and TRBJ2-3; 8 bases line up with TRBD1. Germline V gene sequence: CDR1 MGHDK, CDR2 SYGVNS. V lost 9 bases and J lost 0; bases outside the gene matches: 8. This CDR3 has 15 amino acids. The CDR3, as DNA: TGTGCCAGTCAGAAACAGGGGGTAAGCACAGATACGCAGTATTTT. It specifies CASQKQGVSTDTQYF.

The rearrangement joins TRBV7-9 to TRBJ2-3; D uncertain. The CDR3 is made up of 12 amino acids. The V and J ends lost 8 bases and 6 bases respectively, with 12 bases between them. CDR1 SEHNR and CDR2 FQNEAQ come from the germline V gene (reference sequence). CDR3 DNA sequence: TGTGCCAGCGGTGGAAACTCGGATACGCAGTATTTT. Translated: CASGGNSDTQYF.